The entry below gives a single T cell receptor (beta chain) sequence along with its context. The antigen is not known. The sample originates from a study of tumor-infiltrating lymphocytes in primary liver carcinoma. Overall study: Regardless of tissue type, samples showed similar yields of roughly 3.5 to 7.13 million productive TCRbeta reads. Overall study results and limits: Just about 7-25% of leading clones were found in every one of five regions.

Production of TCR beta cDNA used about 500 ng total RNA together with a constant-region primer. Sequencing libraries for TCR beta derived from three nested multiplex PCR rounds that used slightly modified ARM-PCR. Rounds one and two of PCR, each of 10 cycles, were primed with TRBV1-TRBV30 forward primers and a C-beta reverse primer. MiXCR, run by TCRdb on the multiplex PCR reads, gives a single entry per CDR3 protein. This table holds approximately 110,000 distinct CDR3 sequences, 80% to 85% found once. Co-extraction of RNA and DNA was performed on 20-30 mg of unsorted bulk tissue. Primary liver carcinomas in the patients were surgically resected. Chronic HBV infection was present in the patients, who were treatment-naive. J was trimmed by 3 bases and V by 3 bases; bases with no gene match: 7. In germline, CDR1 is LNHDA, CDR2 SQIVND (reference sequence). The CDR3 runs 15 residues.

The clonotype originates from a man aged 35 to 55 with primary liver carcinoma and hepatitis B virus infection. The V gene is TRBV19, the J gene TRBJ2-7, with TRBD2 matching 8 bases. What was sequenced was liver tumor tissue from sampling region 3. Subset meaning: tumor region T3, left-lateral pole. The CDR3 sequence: CASSIGLAGGYEQYF. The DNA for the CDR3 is TGTGCCAGTAGTATTGGGCTAGCGGGCGGCTACGAGCAGTACTTC. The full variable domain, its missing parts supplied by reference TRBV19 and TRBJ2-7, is DGGITQSPKYLFRKEGQNVTLSCEQNLNHDAMYWYRQDPGQGLRLIYYSQIVNDFQKGDIAEGYSVSREKKESFPLTVTSAQKNPTAFYLCASSIGLAGGYEQYFGPGTRLTVT.